The T cell receptor beta chain under discussion was sequenced for a study of T cells in Graves' hyperthyroidism and ophthalmopathy. General study points: Blood held most thyroid clonotypes expanded above 0.001 frequency. Separation of ophthalmopathy from stable hyperthyroidism was achieved by a 13 V-J model.

Every diagnosis used clinical symptoms, serum thyroxine and TRAb, thyroid ultrasound and orbital computed tomography. About 10 ml of fresh peripheral blood supplied the PBMCs. This clonotype was counted ten times or more. Its antigen is currently unknown. Amplified TCR beta CDR3 regions derived from RNA transcripts. An initial round of RT-PCR targeting the TCR CDR3 relied on the HTBI primer set. TCRdb ran MiXCR on the multiplex PCR reads and lists one entry per CDR3 protein. This repertoire shows about 360,000 distinct CDR3 sequences, approximately 13% found once; its top ten account for around a tenth. Germline CDR1 MNHEY, CDR2 SVGAGI. The junction had 6 bases not matched to a gene; V was cut back by 0 bases and J by 2 bases. The CDR3 has 16 residues.

This sequence joins TRBV6-5 and TRBJ1-2; 7 positions agree with TRBD1. This receptor was obtained from a woman aged 18-35 years with Graves' hyperthyroidism. Sequencing was performed on blood. This CDR3 is CASSYSMVGGNYGYTF. The CDR3, as DNA: TGTGCCAGCAGTTACTCGATGGTAGGGGGCAACTATGGCTACACCTTC.